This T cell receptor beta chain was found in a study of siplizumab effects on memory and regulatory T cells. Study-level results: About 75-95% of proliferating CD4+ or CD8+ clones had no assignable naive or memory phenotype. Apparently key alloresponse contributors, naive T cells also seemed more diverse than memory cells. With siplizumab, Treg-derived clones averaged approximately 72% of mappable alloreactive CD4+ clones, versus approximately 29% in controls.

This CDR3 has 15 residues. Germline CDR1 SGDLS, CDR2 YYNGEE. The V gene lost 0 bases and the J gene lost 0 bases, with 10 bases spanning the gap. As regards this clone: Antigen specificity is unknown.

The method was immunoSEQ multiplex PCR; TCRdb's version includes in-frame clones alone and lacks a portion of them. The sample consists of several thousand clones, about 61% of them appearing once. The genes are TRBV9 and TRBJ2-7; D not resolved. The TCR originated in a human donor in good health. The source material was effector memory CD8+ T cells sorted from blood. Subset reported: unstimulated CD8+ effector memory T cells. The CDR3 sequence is CASSVGGSASYEQYF. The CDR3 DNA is TGTGCCAGCAGCGTAGGTGGCTCAGCCTCCTACGAGCAGTACTTC.